The sample holds a few counts of the clone carrying this T cell receptor beta chain. Its antigen is not identified. TCRdb ran MiXCR on the reads and lists one entry per CDR3 protein. The profile shows 380,000 or so distinct CDR3 sequences, nearly 35% of them singletons. The V gene end was trimmed by 6 bases and the J gene end by 7 bases; junction bases not matched to a gene: 10. The CDR3 consists of 14 residues. In germline, CDR1 is MNHNY, CDR2 SVGAGI (reference sequence). The sample comes from a study of T cell repertoires in cytomegalovirus infection. The wider study: Researchers turned to recently identified HLA-C-restricted CMV epitopes as well as well-studied HLA-B-restricted ones. Signatures in public TCR beta sequences pointed to both CMV infection and matching HLA type.

Study-level points and caveats: HLA-C-restricted CMV clonotypes gave the most frequent clonotype in two of eight donors. Cumulative frequency (of public TCR beta family members) identified carriers of CMV plus the relevant HLA.

This clonotype was obtained from a human donor in good health (CMV status not recorded). Some clones in this sample may be carry-over from other donors' samples. Sample: cultured PBMCs, taken from culture after CMV antigen stimulation. This chain connects TRBV6-6 to TRBJ2-5, with 8 bases identical to TRBD2. The CDR3 reads CASRMSGSGGTQYF. CDR3 in DNA: TGTGCCAGCAGGATGAGCGGGAGCGGCGGGACCCAGTACTTC.